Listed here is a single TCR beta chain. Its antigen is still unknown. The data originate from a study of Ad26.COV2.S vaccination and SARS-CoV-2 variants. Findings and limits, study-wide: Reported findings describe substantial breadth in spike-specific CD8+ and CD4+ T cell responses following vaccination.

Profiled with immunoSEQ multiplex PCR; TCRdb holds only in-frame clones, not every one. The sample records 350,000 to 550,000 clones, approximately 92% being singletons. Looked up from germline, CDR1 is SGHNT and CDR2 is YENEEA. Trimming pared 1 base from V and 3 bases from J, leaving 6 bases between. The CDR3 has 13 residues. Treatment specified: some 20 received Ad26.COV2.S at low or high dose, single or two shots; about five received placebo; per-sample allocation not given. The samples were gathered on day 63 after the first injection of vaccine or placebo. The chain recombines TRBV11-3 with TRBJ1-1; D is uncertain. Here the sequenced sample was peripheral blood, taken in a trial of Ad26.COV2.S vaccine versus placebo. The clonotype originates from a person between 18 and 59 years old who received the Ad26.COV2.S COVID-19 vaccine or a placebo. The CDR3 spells CASSLGRHTEAFF. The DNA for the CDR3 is TGTGCCAGCAGCTTAGGTAGGCACACTGAAGCTTTCTTT.